The 19 T cell receptor beta chains listed next were all sequenced from one sample in a study of regulatory T cells in long-lasting Graves disease. Construction of the TCR beta libraries employed iRepertoire HTBI primers in conjunction with Arm-PCR of CDR3 regions. TCRdb passed the multiplex PCR reads through MiXCR, listing each CDR3 protein once. The sample contains 390,000 or so distinct CDR3 sequences, 12% of which appear only once. This sample's time point: newly diagnosed GD, antithyroid drugs for less than 3 months. RNA from PBMCs was the source of the TCR library. The same specimen was also included in a second study, on T cells in Graves' hyperthyroidism and ophthalmopathy.

This specimen consisted of peripheral blood mononuclear cells (PBMCs), obtained at new diagnosis, from a patient treated with antithyroid drugs. These receptors all come from a woman under 30 with Graves disease.

In its sample, this clonotype was seen many times. The genes are TRBV7-2 and TRBJ2-3, with a weak D call TRBD1 (6 bases). This CDR3 is built from 13 residues. CDR1 is SGHTA, CDR2 FQGNSA, per germline. Trimming pared 3 bases from V and 5 bases from J, leaving 9 bases between. CDR3 loop: CASSFARGDTQYF. The CDR3 bases are TGTGCCAGCAGCTTCGCCAGGGGAGATACGCAGTATTTT.

This clonotype was recorded many times. This rearrangement joins TRBV4-3 to TRBJ1-1; a possible D gene is TRBD1 (6 bases). The CDR3 extends over 16 amino acids. Deletions cut 3 bases from V and 3 bases from J, with 17 bases between. The germline V gene has CDR1 LGHNA and CDR2 YSLEER. CDR3 sequence reads: CASSQRGARVDTEAFF. The CDR3 nucleotides are TGCGCCAGCAGCCAGAGGGGGGCACGGGTTGACACTGAAGCTTTCTTT.

This clonotype was seen many times. The chain couples TRBV7-6 to TRBJ2-3; no clear D. Germline V CDR1 and CDR2: SGHVS, FNYEAQ. V was clipped by 3 bases and J by 6 bases, with 10 bases between them. The CDR3 has 13 amino acids. CDR3 protein: CASSLRPGDTQYF. Here the CDR3 DNA reads TGTGCCAGCAGCTTGCGCCCTGGGGATACGCAGTATTTT.

This clonotype has a handful of counts. This sequence joins TRBV6-5 and TRBJ2-6; D gene unclear. Germline CDR1 MNHEY, CDR2 SVGAGI. The CDR3 has 16 amino acids. The V gene lost 4 bases and the J gene lost 0 bases, with 10 bases spanning the gap. CDR3 region: CASSSGILSGANVLTF. DNA for the CDR3: TGTGCCAGCAGTTCCGGAATCCTCTCTGGGGCCAACGTCCTGACTTTC.

This clonotype was recorded many times. The genes are TRBV3-1 and TRBJ1-1; TRBD1 is a possible D gene (6 bases). The CDR3 is made up of 14 amino acids. The ends were cut back, 5 bases at V and 3 bases at J, with 13 bases in the middle. The germline CDR1 and CDR2 sequences are LGHDT and YNNKEL (reference sequence). For the CDR3, the DNA is TGTGCCAGCAGCGGGGTGGGGGCGGACACTGAAGCTTTCTTT. Its translation is CASSGVGADTEAFF.

This clonotype was counted many times. The chain links TRBV11-2 to TRBJ2-5; possible D gene TRBD1, 6 bases. V dropped 2 bases and J dropped 3 bases, with 13 bases sitting between them. The CDR3 is 15 residues long. The germline V gene encodes CDR1 SGHAT and CDR2 FQNNGV. The CDR3 is CASSLLSAGEETQYF. The CDR3 nucleotides are TGTGCCAGCAGCTTACTTTCGGCAGGGGAAGAGACCCAGTACTTC.

The rearrangement uses TRBV6-1 and TRBJ2-1; 7 nucleotides agree with TRBD2. The germline V gene has CDR1 MNHNS and CDR2 SASEGT. This CDR3 is built from 16 residues. Trimming took 6 bases from V and 8 from J; bases not matched to a gene: 16. DNA for the CDR3: TGTGCCAGCAGATATAGCGGGCCCATTGTACTCTATGAGCAGTTCTTC. Translated: CASRYSGPIVLYEQFF.

This clonotype was observed many times. V and J are TRBV9 and TRBJ2-3; no firm D call. The CDR3 extends over 13 amino acids. CDR1 and CDR2 from the germline V gene are SGDLS and YYNGEE. Trimming cost V 3 bases and J 9 bases, with 14 bases left between them. Here the CDR3 DNA reads TGTGCCAGCAGCGGGGTTTACAGTGGGACGCAGTATTTT. It translates to CASSGVYSGTQYF.

This clonotype has at least ten counts. The CDR3 loop reads CASSYSTGAPNNSPLHF. The DNA for the CDR3 is TGTGCCAGCAGTTACTCGACTGGGGCACCGAATAATTCACCCCTCCACTTT. This chain joins TRBV6-2 or TRBV6-3 and TRBJ1-6; D perhaps matches TRBD1 (5 bases). Trimming cost V 0 bases and J 5 bases, with 14 bases left between them. This CDR3 is 17 amino acids long. Germline values: CDR1 MNHEY, CDR2 SVGEGT.

This clonotype was observed at least ten times. The V gene is TRBV5-1, the J gene TRBJ2-3; a possible D gene is TRBD2 (6 bases). V lost 4 bases, J lost 0 bases, and 18 bases lay in between. The CDR3 extends over 17 amino acids. In germline, CDR1 is SGHRS, CDR2 YFSETQ. CDR3 sequence: CASSPAAGGYSTDTQYF. The DNA for the CDR3 is TGCGCCAGCAGCCCTGCCGCCGGGGGATATAGCACAGATACGCAGTATTTT.

This clonotype was observed at least ten times. V gene TRBV7-9 combines with J gene TRBJ2-1; D not certain. V lost 6 bases to trimming and J lost 6 bases, with 15 bases between them. The CDR3 contains 14 residues. CDR1 and CDR2 (germline): SEHNR, FQNEAQ (reference sequence). Here the CDR3 DNA reads TGTGCCAGCAGTTTACCCACGACGGGCAATGAGCAGTTCTTC. Protein sequence: CASSLPTTGNEQFF.

The chain joins TRBV6-1 to TRBJ2-7; no firm D call. The CDR3 has 13 residues. Per germline, CDR1 MNHNS and CDR2 SASEGT. CDR3 region: CASSEGPNYGQYV. The CDR3 DNA is TGTGCCAGCAGTGAAGGTCCGAATTACGGGCAGTACGTC.

The CDR3 region has the DNA TGTGCCAGCAGCCCGACCGGGGACAGACCTCACTTCCAGCCCCAGCATTTT. It is translated as CASSPTGDRPHFQPQHF. This chain connects TRBV7-9 to TRBJ1-5; 7 bases agree with TRBD1. CDR1 SEHNR and CDR2 FQNEAQ come from the germline V gene (reference sequence). The CDR3 contains 17 residues. V dropped 5 bases and J dropped 7; count of bases not matched to a gene: 17.

This clonotype was counted only a few times. V and J are TRBV20-1 and TRBJ1-2, with 7 bases fitting TRBD1. The CDR3 runs 14 residues. Germline values: CDR1 DFQATT, CDR2 SNEGSKA (reference sequence). The J segment lost 4 bases and the V segment lost 6 bases, leaving 11 bases of the junction unmatched. The CDR3 region is CSAARQGNTYGYTF. The CDR3, as DNA: TGCAGTGCGGCCCGACAGGGAAATACCTATGGCTACACCTTC.

In the case of this clonotype: The junction does not match germline at one end; this may be a read error. The chain recombines TRBV10-3 with TRBJ2-2; 15 bases match TRBD2. Germline lookup yields CDR1 ENHRY and CDR2 SYGVKD. There are 16 residues in the CDR3. Written as DNA, the CDR3 is TGTGCCAAACATAAGGGACTAGCGGGAGGCACCGGGGGGCTGTTTTTT. As protein: CAKHKGLAGGTGGLFF.

This clonotype was observed many times. V and J are TRBV6-2 or TRBV6-3 and TRBJ2-2, with D tentatively TRBD1 (6 bases). This CDR3 is 15 amino acids long. The germline gives CDR1 MNHEY, CDR2 SVGEGT. V lost 7 bases, J lost 5 bases, and 17 bases lay in between. The CDR3 DNA follows: TGTGCCAGCACTCCCCAGGACAGCCCAACCGGGGAGCTGTTTTTT. Amino acid sequence: CASTPQDSPTGELFF.

V usage is TRBV6-1 and J usage is TRBJ2-5; no clear D. Germline CDR1 and CDR2: MNHNS and SASEGT. The CDR3 totals 17 residues. The germline V and J ends were trimmed by 2 bases and 2 bases, with 18 bases remaining between them. For the CDR3, the DNA is TGTGCCAGCAGTGAAAGGGTACAGCCCAGCGCTCAAGAGACCCAGTACTTC. Its protein is CASSERVQPSAQETQYF.

This clonotype has a count of ten or more. J is TRBJ2-5 and V is TRBV7-9, with D maybe TRBD1 (6 bases). Germline lookup yields CDR1 SEHNR and CDR2 FQNEAQ (reference sequence). This CDR3 region has 14 residues. Trimming removed 4 bases from V and 2 bases from J, with 11 bases in between. In DNA form, the CDR3 reads TGTGCCAGCAGCTGGACAGCAACTCAAGAGACCCAGTACTTC. Its protein is CASSWTATQETQYF.

This clonotype has more than one count but fewer than ten. V gene TRBV25-1 combines with J gene TRBJ2-2, with a possible D match to TRBD1 (6 bases). V dropped 1 base and J dropped 1 base, with 13 bases sitting between them. CDR1 and CDR2 from the germline V gene are MGHDK and SYGVNS. The CDR3 runs 17 residues. CDR3 sequence (DNA): TGTGCCAGCAGTGAATTAACAGGGCCCGGGAACACCGGGGAGCTGTTTTTT. The encoded protein is CASSELTGPGNTGELFF. The full variable domain, completed using reference TRBV25-1 and TRBJ2-2, is EADIYQTPRYLVIGTGKKITLECSQTMGHDKMYWYQQDPGMELHLIHYSYGVNSTEKGDLSSESTVSRIRTEHFPLTLESARPSHTSQYLCASSELTGPGNTGELFFGEGSRLTVL.